Presented here are 2 T cell receptor beta chains from one specimen sequenced in a study of T cell responses to AZD1222 COVID-19 vaccine. Method: immunoSEQ multiplex PCR; TCRdb's copy keeps in-frame clones and lacks some. The sample lists around 150,000 clones, roughly 90% occurring once. Sequencing used peripheral blood, obtained 28 days after the second AZD1222 dose. All receptors come from an adult who received the AZD1222 COVID-19 vaccine.

This chain joins TRBV4-2 and TRBJ1-2, with D possibly matching TRBD1 (6 bases). The germline V gene has CDR1 LGHNA and CDR2 YNFKEQ. The V gene lost 5 bases and the J gene lost 3 bases, with 13 bases spanning the gap. The CDR3 extends over 14 amino acids. CDR3 protein: CASSDTGSDYGYTF. The DNA of the CDR3 is TGTGCCAGCAGCGATACAGGGTCAGACTATGGCTACACCTTC.

CDR3 DNA sequence: TGTGCCAGCCGGGACAGGGTTAATTCACCCCTCCACTTT. This encodes CASRDRVNSPLHF. V is TRBV13 and J is TRBJ1-6, with 9 bases that match TRBD1. Germline V gives CDR1 PRHDT, CDR2 FYEKMQ (reference sequence). The CDR3 covers 13 residues. The J segment lost 6 bases and the V segment lost 8 bases, leaving 2 bases of the junction unmatched. The full variable domain, with the rest looked up from reference TRBV13 and TRBJ1-6, is AAGVIQSPRHLIKEKRETATLKCYPIPRHDTVYWYQQGPGQDPQFLISFYEKMQSDKGSIPDRFSAQQFSDYHSELNMSSLELGDSALYFCASRDRVNSPLHFGNGTRLTVT.